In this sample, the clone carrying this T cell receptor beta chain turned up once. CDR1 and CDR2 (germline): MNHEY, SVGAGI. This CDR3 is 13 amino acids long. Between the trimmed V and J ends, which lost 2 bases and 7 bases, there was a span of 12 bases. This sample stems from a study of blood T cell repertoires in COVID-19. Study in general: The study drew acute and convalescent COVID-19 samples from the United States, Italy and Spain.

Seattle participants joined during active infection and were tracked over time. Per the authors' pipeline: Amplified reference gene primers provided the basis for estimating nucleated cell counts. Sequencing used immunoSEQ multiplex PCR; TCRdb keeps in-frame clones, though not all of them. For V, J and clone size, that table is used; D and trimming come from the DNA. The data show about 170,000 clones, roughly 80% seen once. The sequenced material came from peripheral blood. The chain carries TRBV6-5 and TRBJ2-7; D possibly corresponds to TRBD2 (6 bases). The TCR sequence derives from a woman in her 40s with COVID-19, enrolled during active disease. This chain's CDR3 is CASSYSPGDEQYV. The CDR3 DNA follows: TGTGCCAGCAGTTACAGTCCGGGGGATGAGCAGTACGTC.